This T cell receptor (beta chain) was profiled in a study of blood T cell repertoires in COVID-19. Study details: T cells, B-cell-depleted T cells, or PBMCs provided the cDNA or gDNA that served as material.

The germline V gene has CDR1 MNHEY and CDR2 SVGAGI. Germline trimming cut 8 bases from V and 7 bases from J; bases unmatched to any gene: 4. The CDR3 sequence is 12 residues long. Repertoires were generated with immunoSEQ multiplex PCR, while TCRdb's copy carries only in-frame clones and drops some. The sample shows around 68,000 clones, more than 60% of them seen only once. Sequenced sample: peripheral blood. This TCR came from a woman aged 50 to 60 with acute or convalescent COVID-19. The chain is built from TRBV6-5 and TRBJ2-1, with 8 bases matching TRBD2. In DNA form, the CDR3 reads TGTGCCAGCGGCGGGAGGTTGAATGAGCAGTTCTTC. This sequence encodes CASGGRLNEQFF.